This T cell receptor beta chain was recovered during a study of T cells in Graves' hyperthyroidism and ophthalmopathy. About the study: The blood sample was taken at first diagnosis, before treatment began. Overall study results and limits: Blood also showed most of the thyroid clonotypes that were expanded above 0.001.

What was amplified from RNA transcripts were TCR beta CDR3 regions. RT-PCR in the first round (using the HTBI primer set) targeted the TCR CDR3. TCRdb re-called the multiplex PCR reads with MiXCR, one entry per CDR3 protein. The sample contains 550,000 to 800,000 distinct CDR3 sequences, around 16% of which appear only once. Each patient was aged 18 to 65 and had newly diagnosed hyperthyroidism of under 2 months' duration. Diagnoses were made from clinical symptoms, serum measures (thyroxine and TRAb), thyroid ultrasound and orbital computed tomography. This clonotype has just a few counts. What it binds is not known. CDR1 is MGHRA, CDR2 YSYEKL, per germline. This CDR3 spans 16 amino acids. With 7 bases clipped from V and 8 bases from J, the junction kept 18 bases outside the gene matches.

The chain is built from TRBV4-1 and TRBJ2-3; the match to TRBD1 covers 7 bases. What was sequenced was blood. This receptor was taken from a man in his fifties with Graves' hyperthyroidism. CDR3 in amino acids: CASTSAPRGFGRTQYF. Written as DNA, the CDR3 is TGCGCCAGCACCTCGGCCCCCAGGGGGTTTGGGCGTACGCAGTATTTT.